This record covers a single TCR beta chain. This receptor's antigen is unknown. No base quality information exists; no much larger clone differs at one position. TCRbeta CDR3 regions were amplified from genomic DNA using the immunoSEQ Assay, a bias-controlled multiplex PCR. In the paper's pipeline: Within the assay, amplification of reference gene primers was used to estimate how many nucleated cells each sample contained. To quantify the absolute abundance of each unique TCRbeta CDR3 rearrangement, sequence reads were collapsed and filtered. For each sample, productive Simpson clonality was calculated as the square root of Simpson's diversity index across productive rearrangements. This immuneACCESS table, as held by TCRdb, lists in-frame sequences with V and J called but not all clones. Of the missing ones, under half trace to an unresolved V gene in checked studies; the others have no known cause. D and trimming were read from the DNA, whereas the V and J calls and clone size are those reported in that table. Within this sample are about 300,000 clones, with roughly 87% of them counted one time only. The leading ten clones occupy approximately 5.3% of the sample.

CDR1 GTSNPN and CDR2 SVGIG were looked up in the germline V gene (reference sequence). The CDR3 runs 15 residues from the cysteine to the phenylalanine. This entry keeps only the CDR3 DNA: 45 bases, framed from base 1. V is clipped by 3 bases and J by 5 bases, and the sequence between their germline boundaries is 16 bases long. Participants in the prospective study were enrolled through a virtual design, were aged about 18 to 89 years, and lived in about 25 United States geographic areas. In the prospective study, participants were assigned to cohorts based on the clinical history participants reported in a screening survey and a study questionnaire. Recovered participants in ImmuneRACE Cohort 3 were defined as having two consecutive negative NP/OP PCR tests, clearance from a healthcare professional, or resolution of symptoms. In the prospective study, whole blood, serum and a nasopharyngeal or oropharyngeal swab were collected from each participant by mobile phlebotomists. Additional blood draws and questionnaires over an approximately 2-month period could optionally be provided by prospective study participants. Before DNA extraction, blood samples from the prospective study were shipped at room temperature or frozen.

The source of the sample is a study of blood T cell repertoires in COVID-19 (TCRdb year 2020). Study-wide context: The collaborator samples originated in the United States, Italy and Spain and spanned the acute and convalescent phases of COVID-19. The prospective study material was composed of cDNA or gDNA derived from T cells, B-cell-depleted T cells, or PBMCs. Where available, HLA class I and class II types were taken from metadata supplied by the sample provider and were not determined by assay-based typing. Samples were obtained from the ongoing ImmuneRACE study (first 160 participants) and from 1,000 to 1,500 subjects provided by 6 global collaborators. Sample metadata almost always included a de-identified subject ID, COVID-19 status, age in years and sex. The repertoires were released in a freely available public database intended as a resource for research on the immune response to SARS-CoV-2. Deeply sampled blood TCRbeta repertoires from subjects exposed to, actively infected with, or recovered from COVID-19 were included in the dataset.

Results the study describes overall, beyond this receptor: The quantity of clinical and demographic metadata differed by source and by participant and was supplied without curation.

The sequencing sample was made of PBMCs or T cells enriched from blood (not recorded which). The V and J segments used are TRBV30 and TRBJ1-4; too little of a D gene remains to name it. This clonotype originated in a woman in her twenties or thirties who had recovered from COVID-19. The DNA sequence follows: TGTGCCTGGAGCCCCACCCAAAGGCGGAATGAAAAACTGTTTTTT. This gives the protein CAWSPTQRRNEKLFF.